The rows below give T cell receptor beta chains drawn from one sample of a study of T-cell memory formation after mild COVID-19. TCRdb used MiXCR to reprocess the 5' RACE reads, holding one entry per CDR3 protein. The table shows 250,000 to 400,000 distinct CDR3 sequences, with 13% to 15% occurring only once. Sequencing was carried out using PBMCs or a T cell subset sorted from them (not recorded which). Source of these receptors: a young man who had mild COVID-19 (a few samples of this study predate the infection). Cell type and time point are not known. Both conserved end residues are part of each CDR3. Each record gives: V gene, D gene, clone size, J gene, CDR3 DNA, CDR3 protein. The D gene is left open where the match is weak. Some rows have no size entry. The others give once, few or many, or a class for an expanded clone.

V: TRBV6-5
D: -
size: -
J: TRBJ2-1
DNA: TGTGCCAGCAGTTACACGGCAGACAATGAGCAGTTCTTC
CDR3: CASSYTADNEQFF

V: TRBV7-9
D: TRBD1
size: many
J: TRBJ2-3
DNA: TGTGCCAGCAGCTTGACAGGGAGCACAGATACGCAGTATTTT
CDR3: CASSLTGSTDTQYF

V: TRBV7-9
D: -
size: -
J: TRBJ2-1
DNA: TGTGCCAGCAGCTTCGGGGGGCGGAGCTCCTACAATGAGCAGTTCTTC
CDR3: CASSFGGRSSYNEQFF

V: TRBV4-3
D: -
size: -
J: TRBJ2-3
DNA: TGCGCCAGCAGCCACGGGACGTATACAGATACGCAGTATTTT
CDR3: CASSHGTYTDTQYF

V: TRBV5-1
D: -
size: few
J: TRBJ2-1
DNA: TGCGCCAGCACCCAGGGACCATTGACTGGGAACAATGAGCAGTTCTTC
CDR3: CASTQGPLTGNNEQFF

V: TRBV29-1
D: TRBD2
size: -
J: TRBJ2-3
DNA: TGCAGCGTTGAGTGGACAGCCGATCAGACTAGCGGGGGAATGAATACGCAGTATTTT
CDR3: CSVEWTADQTSGGMNTQYF

V: TRBV28
D: -
size: -
J: TRBJ2-5
DNA: TGTGCCAGCAGCCTACTACAGGGAGGAGAGACCCAGTACTTC
CDR3: CASSLLQGGETQYF

V: TRBV11-2
D: -
size: many
J: TRBJ1-1
DNA: TGTGCCAGCAGCTTAGAGTTTGGAAAAATGAACACTGAAGCTTTCTTT
CDR3: CASSLEFGKMNTEAFF

V: TRBV25-1
D: -
size: -
J: TRBJ2-7
DNA: TGTGCCAGCTTAGGGGCTTACGAGCAGTACTTC
CDR3: CASLGAYEQYF

V: TRBV12-3/TRBV12-4
D: -
size: few
J: TRBJ1-3
DNA: TGTGCCAGCATCAGGGAAAGCTCTGGAAACACCATATATTTT
CDR3: CASIRESSGNTIYF

V: TRBV11-2
D: TRBD1
size: -
J: TRBJ2-7
DNA: TGTGCCACCCCGGGACAGGGGTTCTCCGAGCAGTACTTC
CDR3: CATPGQGFSEQYF

V: TRBV4-3
D: TRBD1
size: -
J: TRBJ2-1
DNA: TGCGCCAGCAGCCAAGATCCCCAGGGGGCAGGTTACAATGAGCAGTTCTTC
CDR3: CASSQDPQGAGYNEQFF

V: TRBV10-3
D: -
size: few
J: TRBJ2-1
DNA: TGTGCCATCAGTGTGGGTAATGAGCAGTTCTTC
CDR3: CAISVGNEQFF

V: TRBV4-1
D: TRBD2
size: many
J: TRBJ2-1
DNA: TGCGCCAGCAGCCAGGGACTAGCGTGGAATGAGCAGTTCTTC
CDR3: CASSQGLAWNEQFF

V: TRBV7-2
D: TRBD2
size: few
J: TRBJ2-3
DNA: TGTGCCAGCAGCTTAGCGGGCGGGGGTTGGACAGATACGCAGTATTTT
CDR3: CASSLAGGGWTDTQYF

V: TRBV19
D: TRBD1
size: -
J: TRBJ1-2
DNA: TGTGCCAGTAGTATAGTTCAGGGGGACTATGGCTACACCTTC
CDR3: CASSIVQGDYGYTF

V: TRBV20-1
D: TRBD1
size: -
J: TRBJ1-5
DNA: TGCAGTGCTGCCAACGCCGGGACAGGCAAATCGCCCCAGCATTTT
CDR3: CSAANAGTGKSPQHF

V: TRBV7-2
D: TRBD1
size: -
J: TRBJ1-4
DNA: TGTGCCAGCAGCCCGCAGGCAGGGGGCGGGAAACTGTTTTTT
CDR3: CASSPQAGGGKLFF

V: TRBV29-1
D: TRBD1
size: -
J: TRBJ2-3
DNA: TGCAGCGTTAATCCCGGGACAGGGGGTTATGTTCGTCTTAGCACAGATACGCAGTATTTT
CDR3: CSVNPGTGGYVRLSTDTQYF

V: TRBV3-1
D: TRBD2
size: few
J: TRBJ2-3
DNA: TGTGCCAGCAGCCGGTCCCCGGGGGGGCAAGATACGCAGTATTTT
CDR3: CASSRSPGGQDTQYF

V: TRBV4-3
D: -
size: -
J: TRBJ2-1
DNA: TGCGCCAGCAGCCAAGTATCTGGTTACAATGAGCAGTTCTTC
CDR3: CASSQVSGYNEQFF

V: TRBV19
D: -
size: few
J: TRBJ1-5
DNA: TGTGCCAGTAGTATAGTGGGTAATCAGCCCCAGCATTTT
CDR3: CASSIVGNQPQHF

V: TRBV9
D: TRBD1
size: few
J: TRBJ2-7
DNA: TGTGCCAGCAGCGCCTCCCAGGGGGCCTACGAGCAGTACTTC
CDR3: CASSASQGAYEQYF

V: TRBV4-2
D: -
size: many
J: TRBJ1-6
DNA: TGTGCCAGCAGCCGAGACAGGCCCGGAGGAAATTCACCCCTCCACTTT
CDR3: CASSRDRPGGNSPLHF

V: TRBV7-2
D: -
size: few
J: TRBJ1-2
DNA: TGTGCCAGCAGCTTGGAAATAAGAGCAAACTATGGCTACACCTTC
CDR3: CASSLEIRANYGYTF

V: TRBV27
D: -
size: few
J: TRBJ2-3
DNA: TGTGCCAGCAGGCTGGGTCCGCTGGATACGCAGTATTTT
CDR3: CASRLGPLDTQYF

V: TRBV20-1
D: -
size: -
J: TRBJ1-3
DNA: TGCAGTGCGAGCCGCAGAGACTCTGGAAACACCATATATTTT
CDR3: CSASRRDSGNTIYF

V: TRBV6-5
D: TRBD1
size: -
J: TRBJ1-2
DNA: TGTGCCAGCAGTAGGGACAGCAACGACTATGGCTACACCTTC
CDR3: CASSRDSNDYGYTF

V: TRBV20-1
D: TRBD1
size: few
J: TRBJ2-1
DNA: TGCAGTGTTTCAGGACAGGCCTACAATGAGCAGTTCTTC
CDR3: CSVSGQAYNEQFF

V: TRBV6-1
D: -
size: -
J: TRBJ1-2
DNA: TGTGCCAGCAACGGGCAAGGGGGTAGCGGCTACACCTTC
CDR3: CASNGQGGSGYTF

V: TRBV5-1
D: TRBD1
size: few
J: TRBJ2-6
DNA: TGCGCCAGCAGCCCCCAGACAGGGGTAGTGTCTGGGGCCAACGTCCTGACTTTC
CDR3: CASSPQTGVVSGANVLTF

V: TRBV4-2
D: TRBD1
size: -
J: TRBJ1-4
DNA: TGTGCCAGCAGCCAGACAGGGAAAGGTGAAAAACTGTTTTTT
CDR3: CASSQTGKGEKLFF

V: TRBV12-3/TRBV12-4
D: -
size: -
J: TRBJ2-3
DNA: TGTGCCAGCAGTTTACGTATGGGCACAGATACGCAGTATTTT
CDR3: CASSLRMGTDTQYF

V: TRBV5-1
D: TRBD2
size: -
J: TRBJ2-3
DNA: TGCGCCAGCAGCTTGCGGGCTAGCGGGGGGGCCAGTCCAGATACGCAGTATTTT
CDR3: CASSLRASGGASPDTQYF

V: TRBV4-3
D: -
size: few
J: TRBJ2-3
DNA: TGCGCCAGCAGCTCGTCAAGTGCCTCGGGGGACACAGATACGCAGTATTTT
CDR3: CASSSSSASGDTDTQYF

V: TRBV27
D: TRBD1
size: -
J: TRBJ2-7
DNA: TGTGCCAGCAGTTTATGGGGGTCCGGGACAGTTTCCTACGAGCAGTACTTC
CDR3: CASSLWGSGTVSYEQYF

V: TRBV7-6
D: -
size: -
J: TRBJ1-1
DNA: TGTGCCAGCAGCTTAGGAAAGTACACTGAAGCTTTCTTT
CDR3: CASSLGKYTEAFF

V: TRBV5-1
D: TRBD1
size: -
J: TRBJ1-5
DNA: TGCGCCAGCAGCTTGGGACAGGGGTTCGCTCAGCCCCAGCATTTT
CDR3: CASSLGQGFAQPQHF

V: TRBV7-2
D: TRBD1
size: -
J: TRBJ1-3
DNA: TGTGCCAGCAGCCTGGGAGGACAGGTCTCTGGAAACACCATATATTTT
CDR3: CASSLGGQVSGNTIYF

V: TRBV5-1
D: -
size: few
J: TRBJ1-3
DNA: TGCGCCAGCAGATATATTGGGGGACCTGGAAACACCATATATTTT
CDR3: CASRYIGGPGNTIYF

V: TRBV20-1
D: -
size: -
J: TRBJ1-5
DNA: TGCAGTGCTGGAGTGTCGGAGAATCAGCCCCAGCATTTT
CDR3: CSAGVSENQPQHF

V: TRBV30
D: -
size: -
J: TRBJ1-2
DNA: TGTGCCTGGATTCGCGGGGGCTTCGGCTACACCTTC
CDR3: CAWIRGGFGYTF

V: TRBV5-1
D: -
size: many
J: TRBJ1-1
DNA: TGCGCCAGCAGCGTCACAGGGCTGAACACTGAAGCTTTCTTT
CDR3: CASSVTGLNTEAFF

V: TRBV5-6
D: TRBD1
size: -
J: TRBJ2-7
DNA: TGTGCCAGCAGCAAAGCCCCGGGACAGGGGTACGAGCAGTACTTC
CDR3: CASSKAPGQGYEQYF

V: TRBV20-1
D: TRBD1
size: many
J: TRBJ2-1
DNA: TGCAGTGCTAGAGATTACGGGACAGGGTTATACAATGAGCAGTTCTTC
CDR3: CSARDYGTGLYNEQFF

V: TRBV7-6
D: TRBD2
size: many
J: TRBJ2-1
DNA: TGTGCCAGCAGCTTAGGGGCTAGCGGGGGCCATAATGAGCAGTTCTTC
CDR3: CASSLGASGGHNEQFF

V: TRBV2
D: -
size: many
J: TRBJ1-5
DNA: TGTGCCAGCAGTTACCCTGCCCGTCTTAATCAGCCCCAGCATTTT
CDR3: CASSYPARLNQPQHF

V: TRBV4-3
D: -
size: few
J: TRBJ1-4
DNA: TGCGCCAGCACCCCCCGAGTTGCAACTAATGAAAAACTGTTTTTT
CDR3: CASTPRVATNEKLFF